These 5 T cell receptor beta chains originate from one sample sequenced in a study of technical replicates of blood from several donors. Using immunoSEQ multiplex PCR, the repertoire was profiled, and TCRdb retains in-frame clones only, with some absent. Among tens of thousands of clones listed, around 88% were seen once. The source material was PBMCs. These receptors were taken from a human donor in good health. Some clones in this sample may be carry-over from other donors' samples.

This CDR3 is CASRLAGGQADTQYF. In DNA, the CDR3 is TGTGCCAGCAGACTAGCGGGGGGGCAGGCAGATACGCAGTATTTT. This sequence joins TRBV6-1 and TRBJ2-3; 13 nucleotides align to TRBD2. The V segment lost 6 bases and the J segment 4 bases; nucleotides outside the gene matches: 4. Germline V gene lookup returns CDR1 MNHNS and CDR2 SASEGT. The CDR3 has 15 amino acids.

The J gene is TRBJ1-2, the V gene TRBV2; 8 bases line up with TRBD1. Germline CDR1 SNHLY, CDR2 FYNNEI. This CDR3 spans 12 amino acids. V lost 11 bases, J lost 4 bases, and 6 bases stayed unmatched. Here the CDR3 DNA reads TGTGCCGAGGCGGACAGGGTCTATGGCTACACCTTC. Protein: CAEADRVYGYTF.

CDR3 sequence: CASSPRTSGGTGELFF. CDR3 DNA: TGTGCCAGCAGCCCGCGGACTAGCGGGGGCACCGGGGAGCTGTTTTTT. The V call is TRBV11-2, the J call TRBJ2-2; 13 nucleotides line up with TRBD2. V was clipped by 5 bases and J by 4 bases; unmatched bases: 4. Looked up from germline, CDR1 is SGHAT and CDR2 is FQNNGV. The CDR3 covers 16 residues.

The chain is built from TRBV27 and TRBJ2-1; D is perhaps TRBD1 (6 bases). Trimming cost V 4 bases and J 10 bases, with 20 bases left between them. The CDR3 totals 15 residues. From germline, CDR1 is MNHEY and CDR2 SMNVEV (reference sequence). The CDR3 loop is CASSSLGAGEREQFF. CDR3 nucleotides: TGTGCCAGCAGTTCATTAGGGGCAGGGGAACGCGAGCAGTTCTTC.

The DNA for the CDR3 is TGTGCCAGCAGCGCCAATGGACAGGCTAATCAGCCCCAGCATTTT. Residues: CASSANGQANQPQHF. This chain connects TRBV7-9 to TRBJ1-5; 7 positions agree with TRBD1. Unmatched junction bases numbered 8, after V lost 5 bases and J lost 4 bases. This CDR3 region has 15 residues. Germline CDR1 is SEHNR and CDR2 is FQNEAQ (reference sequence).